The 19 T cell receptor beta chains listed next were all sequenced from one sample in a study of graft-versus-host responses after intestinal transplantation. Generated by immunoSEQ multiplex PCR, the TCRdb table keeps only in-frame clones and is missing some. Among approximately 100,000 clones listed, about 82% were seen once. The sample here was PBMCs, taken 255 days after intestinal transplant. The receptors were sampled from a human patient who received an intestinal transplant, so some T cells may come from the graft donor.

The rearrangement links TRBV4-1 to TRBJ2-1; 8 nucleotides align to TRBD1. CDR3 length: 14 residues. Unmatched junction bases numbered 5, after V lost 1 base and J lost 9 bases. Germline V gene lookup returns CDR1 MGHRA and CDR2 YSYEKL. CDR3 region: CASSQGTGHTEQFF. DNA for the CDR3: TGCGCCAGCAGCCAAGGGACAGGGCATACTGAGCAGTTCTTC.

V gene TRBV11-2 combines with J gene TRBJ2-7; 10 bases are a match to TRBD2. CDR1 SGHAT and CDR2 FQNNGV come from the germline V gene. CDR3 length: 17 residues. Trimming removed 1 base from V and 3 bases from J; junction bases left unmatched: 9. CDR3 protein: CASSLGLGASGSYEQYF. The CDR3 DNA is TGTGCCAGCAGCTTAGGGCTTGGGGCTAGCGGGAGCTACGAGCAGTACTTC.

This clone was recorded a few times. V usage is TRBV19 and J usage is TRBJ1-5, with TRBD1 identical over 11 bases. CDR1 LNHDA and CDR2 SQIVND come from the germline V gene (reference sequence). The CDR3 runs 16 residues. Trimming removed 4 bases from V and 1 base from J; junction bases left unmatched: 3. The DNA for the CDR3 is TGTGCCAGTAGTACGTGGACAGGGGGCAGCAATCAGCCCCAGCATTTT. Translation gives CASSTWTGGSNQPQHF.

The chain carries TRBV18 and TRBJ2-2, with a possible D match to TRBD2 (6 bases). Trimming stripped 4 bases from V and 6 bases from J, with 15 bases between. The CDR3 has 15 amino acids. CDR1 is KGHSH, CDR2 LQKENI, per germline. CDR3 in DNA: TGTGCCAGCTCACGGGACTGGGACCTCGCCGGGGAGCTGTTTTTT. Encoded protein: CASSRDWDLAGELFF.

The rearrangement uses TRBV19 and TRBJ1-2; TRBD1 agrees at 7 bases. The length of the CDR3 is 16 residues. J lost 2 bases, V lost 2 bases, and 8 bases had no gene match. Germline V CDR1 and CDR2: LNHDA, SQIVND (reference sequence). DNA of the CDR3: TGTGCCAGTAGTATATTCCAACCGGGACAGAACTATGGCTACACCTTC. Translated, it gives CASSIFQPGQNYGYTF. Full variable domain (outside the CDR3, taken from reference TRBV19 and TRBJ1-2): DGGITQSPKYLFRKEGQNVTLSCEQNLNHDAMYWYRQDPGQGLRLIYYSQIVNDFQKGDIAEGYSVSREKKESFPLTVTSAQKNPTAFYLCASSIFQPGQNYGYTFGSGTRLTVV.

In DNA, the CDR3 is TGTGCCAGCAGCCTTGAAACGGGACAGGGGTCCAACGAGCAGTACTTC. Translated, it gives CASSLETGQGSNEQYF. V gene TRBV28 combines with J gene TRBJ2-7, with TRBD1 matching over 10 bases. This CDR3 spans 16 amino acids. The germline gives CDR1 MDHEN, CDR2 SYDVKM. J gave up 5 bases and V 6 bases, and 13 bases lay outside the gene matches. The whole variable domain, remainder taken from reference TRBV28 and TRBJ2-7, is DVKVTQSSRYLVKRTGEKVFLECVQDMDHENMFWYRQDPGLGLRLIYFSYDVKMKEKGDIPEGYSVSREKKERFSLILESASTNQTSMYLCASSLETGQGSNEQYFGPGTRLTVT.

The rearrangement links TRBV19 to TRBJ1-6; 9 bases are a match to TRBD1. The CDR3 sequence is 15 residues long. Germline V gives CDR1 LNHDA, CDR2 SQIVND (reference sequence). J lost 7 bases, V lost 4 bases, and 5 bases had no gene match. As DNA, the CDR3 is TGTGCCAGTAGTACCTGGACAGGGGTGAATTCACCCCTCCACTTT. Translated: CASSTWTGVNSPLHF.

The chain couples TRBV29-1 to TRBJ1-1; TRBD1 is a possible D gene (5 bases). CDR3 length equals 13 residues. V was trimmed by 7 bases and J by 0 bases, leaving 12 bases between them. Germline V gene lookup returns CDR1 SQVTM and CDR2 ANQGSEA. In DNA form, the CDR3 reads TGCAGCGCTGGGGGGGGAATGAACACTGAAGCTTTCTTT. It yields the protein CSAGGGMNTEAFF.

CDR3 coding DNA: TGTGCCAGCAGCGACGCCCCTTGGGCGGGGGATACTGGGGCCAACGTCCTGACTTTC. Translated, it gives CASSDAPWAGDTGANVLTF. The J gene is TRBJ2-6, the V gene TRBV9; TRBD2 aligns across 7 bases. Germline loops: CDR1 SGDLS, CDR2 YYNGEE. V gave up 3 bases and J gave up 2 bases; unmatched junction bases: 14. This CDR3 is 19 amino acids long.

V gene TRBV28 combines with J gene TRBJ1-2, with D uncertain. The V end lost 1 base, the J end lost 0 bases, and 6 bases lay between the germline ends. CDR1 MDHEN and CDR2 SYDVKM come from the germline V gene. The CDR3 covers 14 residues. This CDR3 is CASSLFRANYGYTF. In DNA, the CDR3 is TGTGCCAGCAGTTTATTTCGGGCTAACTATGGCTACACCTTC.

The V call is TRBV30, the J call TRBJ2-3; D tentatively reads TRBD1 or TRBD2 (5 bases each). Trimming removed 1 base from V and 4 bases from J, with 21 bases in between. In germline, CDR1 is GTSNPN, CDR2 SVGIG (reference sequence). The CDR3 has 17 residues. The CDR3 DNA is TGTGCCTGGAGTGGGGGCGGGCGGCCCCATGGCCCAGATACGCAGTATTTT. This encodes CAWSGGGRPHGPDTQYF.

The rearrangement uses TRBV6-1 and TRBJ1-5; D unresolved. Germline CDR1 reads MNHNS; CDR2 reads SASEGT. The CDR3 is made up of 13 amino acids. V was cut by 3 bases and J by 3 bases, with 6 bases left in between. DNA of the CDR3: TGTGCCAGCAGTGACCCATACAATCAGCCCCAGCATTTT. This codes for CASSDPYNQPQHF.

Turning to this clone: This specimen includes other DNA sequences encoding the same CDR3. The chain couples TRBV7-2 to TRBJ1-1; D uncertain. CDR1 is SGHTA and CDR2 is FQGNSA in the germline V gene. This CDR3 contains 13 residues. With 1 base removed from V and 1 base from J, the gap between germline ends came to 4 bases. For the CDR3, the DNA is TGTGCCAGCAGCTTAGGCCGGAACACTGAAGCTTTCTTT. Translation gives CASSLGRNTEAFF. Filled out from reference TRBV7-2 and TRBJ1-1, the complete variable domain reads GAGVSQSPSNKVTEKGKDVELRCDPISGHTALYWYRQSLGQGLEFLIYFQGNSAPDKSGLPSDRFSAERTGGSVSTLTIQRTQQEDSAVYLCASSLGRNTEAFFGQGTRLTVV.

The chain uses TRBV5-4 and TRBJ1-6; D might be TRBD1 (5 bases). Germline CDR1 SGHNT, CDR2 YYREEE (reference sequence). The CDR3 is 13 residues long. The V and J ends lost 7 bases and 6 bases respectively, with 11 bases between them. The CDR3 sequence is CASGLRGNSPLHF. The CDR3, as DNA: TGTGCCAGCGGATTGAGGGGTAATTCACCCCTCCACTTT.

CDR3 sequence reads: CASRWTGVNDEQFF. In DNA, the CDR3 is TGTGCCAGCCGGTGGACAGGGGTTAACGATGAGCAGTTCTTC. The J gene is TRBJ2-1, the V gene TRBV27, with 9 positions matching TRBD1. The CDR3 has 14 residues. The germline CDR1 and CDR2 sequences are MNHEY and SMNVEV (reference sequence). J gave up 8 bases and V 8 bases, and 10 bases lay outside the gene matches.

CDR3 sequence: CASSPGLNTGELFF. DNA of the CDR3: TGTGCCAGCAGCCCCGGACTGAACACCGGGGAGCTGTTTTTT. J is TRBJ2-2 and V is TRBV6-5; tentative D call: TRBD2 (5 bases). The CDR3 has 14 residues. V dropped 6 bases and J dropped 1 base, with 9 bases sitting between them. Germline lookup yields CDR1 MNHEY and CDR2 SVGAGI.

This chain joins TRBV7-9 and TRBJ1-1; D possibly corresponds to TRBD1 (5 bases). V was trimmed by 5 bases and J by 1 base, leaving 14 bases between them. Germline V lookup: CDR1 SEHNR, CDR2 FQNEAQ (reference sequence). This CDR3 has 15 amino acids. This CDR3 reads CASSPSRDGNTEAFF. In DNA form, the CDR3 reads TGTGCCAGCAGCCCATCTAGGGACGGGAACACTGAAGCTTTCTTT.

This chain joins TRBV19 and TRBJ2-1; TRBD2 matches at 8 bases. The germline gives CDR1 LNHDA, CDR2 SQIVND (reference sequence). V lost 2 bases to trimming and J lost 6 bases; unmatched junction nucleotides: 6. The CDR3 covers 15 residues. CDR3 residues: CASSIFGGTSNEQFF. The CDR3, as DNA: TGTGCCAGTAGTATATTTGGGGGGACTAGCAATGAGCAGTTCTTC.

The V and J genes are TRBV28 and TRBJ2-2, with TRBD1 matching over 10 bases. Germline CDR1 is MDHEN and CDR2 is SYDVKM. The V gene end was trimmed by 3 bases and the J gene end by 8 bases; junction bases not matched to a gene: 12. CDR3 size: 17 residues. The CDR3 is CASSLPPSRDRGGELFF. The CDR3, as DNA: TGTGCCAGCAGTTTGCCGCCCTCTCGGGACAGGGGAGGGGAGCTGTTTTTT.